The source of this TCR beta chain is a study of beta chain features in type 1 diabetes. Study context: Cell yields, gender and age were similar in healthy donors and patients.

Germline assignment: CDR1 SEHNR and CDR2 FQNEAQ (reference sequence). Trimming took off 2 bases at V and 9 bases at J, with 5 bases between the two ends. The CDR3 length is 11 residues. As every portion of the isolated RNA was reverse transcribed, the sequencing read expressed TCRB transcripts. TCRdb's copy holds only in-frame clones and misses some; the assay was immunoSEQ multiplex PCR. Of about 340,000 clones listed, over 7% were seen once; the top ten hold less than 1.2%. Every participating donor gave one draw, a heparinised blood sample averaging around 100 mL. Markers CD45RO/CCR7/CD25/CD127/CD95/CD27 served to sort CD4+ naive, central memory, regulatory and stem cell-like memory cells. This clone has more than one count but fewer than ten. The antigen is unknown. General study points: Although PCR might favor shorter templates, it would do so equally in patients and controls. Shortening that was moderate but significant affected the TCRB CDR3s of Type 1 diabetes patients in all four CD4+ subsets.

Input material: central memory CD4+ T cells from blood. The chain joins TRBV7-9 to TRBJ2-4; D uncertain. The sequence derives from a man younger than 45 with type 1 diabetes. CDR3 nucleotide sequence: TGTGCCAGCAGCTTATCTGGCATTCAGTACTTC. The encoded protein is CASSLSGIQYF.